The present T cell receptor beta chain was sequenced within a study of radiation and T cells in renal cell carcinoma. Sample time point: baseline pretreatment blood. Noted treatment: 15 Gy SBRT to primary tumor, nephrectomy 4 weeks later. The tumor was a clear cell renal cell carcinoma. With respect to this clone: Its antigen is as yet unknown.

General study points: In blood, top tumor clones expanded by 2 weeks, shrinking by 4.

Trimming pared 4 bases from V and 5 bases from J, leaving 6 bases between. Germline lookup yields CDR1 SGHDT and CDR2 YYEEEE. CDR3 size: 11 residues. Profiling relied on immunoSEQ multiplex PCR, and the TCRdb table lists in-frame clones only, not all of them. The data contain 95,000 or so clones, 75% to 90% of them singletons. This clonotype was sampled from a man aged 50 to 59 with renal cell carcinoma. The specimen was blood, collected from a patient whose treatment included radiotherapy and nephrectomy. This chain connects TRBV5-6 to TRBJ2-5; D gene unclear. The CDR3 reads CASSQMETQYF. CDR3 coding DNA: TGTGCCAGCAGCCAAATGGAGACCCAGTACTTC.